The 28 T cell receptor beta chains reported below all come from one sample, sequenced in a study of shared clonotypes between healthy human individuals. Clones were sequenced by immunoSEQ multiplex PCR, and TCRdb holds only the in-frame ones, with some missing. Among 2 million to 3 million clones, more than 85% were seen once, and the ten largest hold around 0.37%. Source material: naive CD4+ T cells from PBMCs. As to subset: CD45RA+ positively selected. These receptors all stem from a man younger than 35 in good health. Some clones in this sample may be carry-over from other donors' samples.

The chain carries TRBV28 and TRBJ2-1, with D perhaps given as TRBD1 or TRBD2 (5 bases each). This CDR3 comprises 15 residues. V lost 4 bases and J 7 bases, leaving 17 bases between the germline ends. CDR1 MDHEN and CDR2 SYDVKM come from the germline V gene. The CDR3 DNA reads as TGTGCCAGCAGTTCCCGGACATGGGGGTGGAATGAGCAGTTCTTC. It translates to CASSSRTWGWNEQFF.

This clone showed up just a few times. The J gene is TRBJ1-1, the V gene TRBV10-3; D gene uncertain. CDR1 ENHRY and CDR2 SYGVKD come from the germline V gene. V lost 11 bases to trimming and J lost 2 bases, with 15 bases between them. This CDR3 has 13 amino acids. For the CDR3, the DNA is TGTGCCTCCAGACCGGTGGGTAACACTGAAGCTTTCTTT. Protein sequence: CASRPVGNTEAFF.

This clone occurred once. CDR3 protein: CARSPVGMRNYYGYTF. The CDR3 coding sequence is TGTGCCAGAAGCCCGGTAGGTATGAGGAACTACTATGGCTACACCTTC. This chain links TRBV5-3 with TRBJ1-2, with D unresolved. TRBV5-3 is known as an ORF, though its function is uncertain. V lost 4 bases and J lost 3, with 19 bases in between. The CDR3 extends over 16 amino acids.

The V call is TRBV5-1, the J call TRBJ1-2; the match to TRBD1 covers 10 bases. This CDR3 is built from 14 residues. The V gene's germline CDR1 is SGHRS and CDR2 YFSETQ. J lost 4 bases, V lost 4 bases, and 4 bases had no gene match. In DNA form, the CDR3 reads TGCGCCAGCAGCGGGACAGGGGTTGGCTATGGCTACACCTTC. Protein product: CASSGTGVGYGYTF.

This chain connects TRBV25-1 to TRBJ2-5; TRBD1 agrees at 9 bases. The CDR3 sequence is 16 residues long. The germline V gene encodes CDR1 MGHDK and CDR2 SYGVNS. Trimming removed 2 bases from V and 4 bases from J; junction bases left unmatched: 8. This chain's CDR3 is CASSELDRGSLETQYF. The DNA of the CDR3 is TGTGCCAGCAGTGAACTGGACAGGGGTAGTTTAGAGACCCAGTACTTC.

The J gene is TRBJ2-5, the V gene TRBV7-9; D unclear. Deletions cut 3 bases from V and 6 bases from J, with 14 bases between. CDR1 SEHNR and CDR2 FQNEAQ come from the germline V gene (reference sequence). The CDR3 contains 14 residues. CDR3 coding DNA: TGTGCCAGCAGCTTTCGGCAGGAAGGACAGACCCAGTACTTC. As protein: CASSFRQEGQTQYF.

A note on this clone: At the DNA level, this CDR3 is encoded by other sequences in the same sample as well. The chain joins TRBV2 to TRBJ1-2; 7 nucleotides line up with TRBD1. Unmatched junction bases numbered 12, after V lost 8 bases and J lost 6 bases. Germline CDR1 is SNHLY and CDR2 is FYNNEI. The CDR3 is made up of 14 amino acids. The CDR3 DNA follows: TGTGCCAGCGGCGCCGATAGGGACAGTAATGGCTACACCTTC. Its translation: CASGADRDSNGYTF.

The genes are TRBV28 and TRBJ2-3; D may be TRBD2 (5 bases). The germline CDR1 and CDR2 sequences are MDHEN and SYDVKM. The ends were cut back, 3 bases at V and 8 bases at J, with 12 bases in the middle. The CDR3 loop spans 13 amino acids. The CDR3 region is CASSLYSAGTQYF. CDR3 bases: TGTGCCAGCAGTTTGTACAGCGCGGGTACGCAGTATTTT.

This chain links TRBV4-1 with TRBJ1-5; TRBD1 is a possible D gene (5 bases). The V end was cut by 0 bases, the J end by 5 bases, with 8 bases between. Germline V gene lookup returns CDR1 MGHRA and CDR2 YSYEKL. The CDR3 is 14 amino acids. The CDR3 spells CASSQDLGDQPQHF. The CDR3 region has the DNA TGCGCCAGCAGCCAAGATCTAGGGGATCAGCCCCAGCATTTT.

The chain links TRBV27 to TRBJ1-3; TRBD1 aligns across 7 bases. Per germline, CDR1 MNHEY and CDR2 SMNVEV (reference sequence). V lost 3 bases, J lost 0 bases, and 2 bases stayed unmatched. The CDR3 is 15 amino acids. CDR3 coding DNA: TGTGCCAGCAGTTTCAGGGGGGTCTCTGGAAACACCATATATTTT. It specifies CASSFRGVSGNTIYF.

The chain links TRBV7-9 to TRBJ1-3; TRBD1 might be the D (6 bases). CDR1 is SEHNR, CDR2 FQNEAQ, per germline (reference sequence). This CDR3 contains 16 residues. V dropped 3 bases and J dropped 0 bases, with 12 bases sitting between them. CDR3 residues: CASSFTGILSGNTIYF. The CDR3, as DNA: TGTGCCAGCAGCTTTACAGGGATCCTCTCTGGAAACACCATATATTTT.

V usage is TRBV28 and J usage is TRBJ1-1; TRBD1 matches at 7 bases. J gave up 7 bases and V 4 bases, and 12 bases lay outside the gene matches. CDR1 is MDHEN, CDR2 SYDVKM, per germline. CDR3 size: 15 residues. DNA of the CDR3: TGTGCCAGCAGTTCTCGGGGTTGGACAGGAGATGAAGCTTTCTTT. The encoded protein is CASSSRGWTGDEAFF.

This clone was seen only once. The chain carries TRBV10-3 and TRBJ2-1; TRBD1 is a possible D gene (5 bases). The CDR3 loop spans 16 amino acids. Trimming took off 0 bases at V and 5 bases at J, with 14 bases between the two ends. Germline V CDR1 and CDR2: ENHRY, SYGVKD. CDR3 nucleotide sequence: TGTGCCATCAGTGAGTCGTTAGGGGTGAAGGACAATGAGCAGTTCTTC. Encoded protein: CAISESLGVKDNEQFF.

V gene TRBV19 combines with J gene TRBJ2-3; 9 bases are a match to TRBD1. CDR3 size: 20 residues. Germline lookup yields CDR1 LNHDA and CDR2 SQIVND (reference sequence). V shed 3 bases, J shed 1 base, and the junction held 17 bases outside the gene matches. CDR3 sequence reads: CASSIGTGRRAGFGTDTQYF. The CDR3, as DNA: TGTGCCAGTAGTATCGGGACAGGGCGCCGAGCGGGGTTTGGCACAGATACGCAGTATTTT.

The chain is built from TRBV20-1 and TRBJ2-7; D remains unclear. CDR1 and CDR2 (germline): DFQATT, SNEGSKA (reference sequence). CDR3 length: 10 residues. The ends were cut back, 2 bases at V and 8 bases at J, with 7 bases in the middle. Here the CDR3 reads CSARILKQYF. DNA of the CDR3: TGCAGTGCTAGAATTTTGAAGCAGTACTTC.

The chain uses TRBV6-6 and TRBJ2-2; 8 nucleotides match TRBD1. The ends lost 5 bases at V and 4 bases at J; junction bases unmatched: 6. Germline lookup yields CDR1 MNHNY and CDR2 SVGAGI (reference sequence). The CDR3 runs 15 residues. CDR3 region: CASSLTGVGTGELFF. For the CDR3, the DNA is TGTGCCAGCAGTCTGACAGGGGTCGGCACCGGGGAGCTGTTTTTT.

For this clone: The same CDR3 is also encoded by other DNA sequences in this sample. The CDR3 loop is CASSLVAGVSYNEQFF. CDR3 DNA sequence: TGCGCCAGCAGCTTAGTAGCGGGAGTCTCCTACAATGAGCAGTTCTTC. V is TRBV5-1 and J is TRBJ2-1; the match to TRBD2 covers 9 bases. From germline, CDR1 is SGHRS and CDR2 YFSETQ. J was trimmed by 0 bases and V by 2 bases; bases with no gene match: 3. The CDR3 is made up of 16 amino acids.

The CDR3 nucleotides read TGTGCCAGCAGCTTAGGCGGCGGCTACTACGAGCAGTACTTC. Its translation is CASSLGGGYYEQYF. This chain connects TRBV7-8 to TRBJ2-7; the D is unclear. V gave up 1 base and J gave up 3 bases, with 10 bases separating them. Germline V lookup: CDR1 SGHVS, CDR2 FQNEAQ. The CDR3 is made up of 14 amino acids.

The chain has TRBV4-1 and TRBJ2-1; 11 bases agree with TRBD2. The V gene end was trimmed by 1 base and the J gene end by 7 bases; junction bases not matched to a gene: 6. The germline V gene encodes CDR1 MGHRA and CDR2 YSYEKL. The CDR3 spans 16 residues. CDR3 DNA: TGCGCCAGCAGCCAAGTCAAGACTAGCGGGAATAATGAGCAGTTCTTC. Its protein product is CASSQVKTSGNNEQFF.

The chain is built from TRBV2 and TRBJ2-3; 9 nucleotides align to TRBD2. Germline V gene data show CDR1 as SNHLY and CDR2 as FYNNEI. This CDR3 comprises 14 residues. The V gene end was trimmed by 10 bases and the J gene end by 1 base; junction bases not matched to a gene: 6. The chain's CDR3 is CAIRLAGGTDTQYF. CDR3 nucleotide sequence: TGTGCCATTAGGTTAGCGGGAGGCACAGATACGCAGTATTTT.

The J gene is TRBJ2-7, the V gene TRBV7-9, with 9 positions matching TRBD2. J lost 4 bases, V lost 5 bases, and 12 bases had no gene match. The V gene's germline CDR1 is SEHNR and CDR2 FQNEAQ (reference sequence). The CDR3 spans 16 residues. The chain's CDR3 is CASSDRSSGMSYEQYF. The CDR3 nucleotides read TGTGCCAGCAGCGATCGCTCTAGCGGGATGAGTTACGAGCAGTACTTC.

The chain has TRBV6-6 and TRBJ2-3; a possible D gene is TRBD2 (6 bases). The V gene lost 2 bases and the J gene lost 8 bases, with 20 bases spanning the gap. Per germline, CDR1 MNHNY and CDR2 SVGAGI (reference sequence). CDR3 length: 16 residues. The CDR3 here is CASSYVGGGSYGTQYF. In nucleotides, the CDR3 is TGTGCCAGCAGTTACGTCGGTGGGGGGAGTTACGGTACGCAGTATTTT.

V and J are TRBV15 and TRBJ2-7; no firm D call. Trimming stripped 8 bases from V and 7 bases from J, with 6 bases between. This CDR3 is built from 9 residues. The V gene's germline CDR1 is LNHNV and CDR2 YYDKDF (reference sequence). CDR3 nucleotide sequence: TGTGCCACCTCGGTTGAGCAGTACTTC. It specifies CATSVEQYF. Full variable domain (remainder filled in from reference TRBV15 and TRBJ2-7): DAMVIQNPRYQVTQFGKPVTLSCSQTLNHNVMYWYQQKSSQAPKLLFHYYDKDFNNEADTPDNFQSRRPNTSFCFLDIRSPGLGDTAMYLCATSVEQYFGPGTRLTVT.

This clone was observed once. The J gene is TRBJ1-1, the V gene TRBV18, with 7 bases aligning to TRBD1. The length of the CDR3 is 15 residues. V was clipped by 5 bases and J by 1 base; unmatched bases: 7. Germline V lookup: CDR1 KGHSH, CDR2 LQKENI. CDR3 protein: CASSAGQVQNTEAFF. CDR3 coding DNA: TGTGCCAGCTCAGCTGGACAGGTGCAGAACACTGAAGCTTTCTTT.

The CDR3 nucleotides read TGCAGCGTGAAATATTTCACCTACAATGAGCAGTTCTTC. It codes for CSVKYFTYNEQFF. The chain uses TRBV29-1 and TRBJ2-1; D is unresolved. The germline V gene has CDR1 SQVTM and CDR2 ANQGSEA. There are 13 residues in the CDR3. V gave up 6 bases and J gave up 2 bases, with 11 bases separating them.

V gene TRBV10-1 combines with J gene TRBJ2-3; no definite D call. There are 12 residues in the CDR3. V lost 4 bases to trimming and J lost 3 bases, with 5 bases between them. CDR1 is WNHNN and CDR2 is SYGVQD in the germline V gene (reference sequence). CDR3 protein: CASSADTDTQYF. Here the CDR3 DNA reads TGCGCCAGCAGTGCCGATACAGATACGCAGTATTTT.

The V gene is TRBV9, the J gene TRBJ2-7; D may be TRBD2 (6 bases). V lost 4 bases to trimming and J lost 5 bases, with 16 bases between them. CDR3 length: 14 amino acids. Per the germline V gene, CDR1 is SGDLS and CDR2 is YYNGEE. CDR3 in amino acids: CASSPSGASDEQYF. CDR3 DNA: TGTGCCAGCAGCCCATCTGGGGCTAGCGACGAGCAGTACTTC.

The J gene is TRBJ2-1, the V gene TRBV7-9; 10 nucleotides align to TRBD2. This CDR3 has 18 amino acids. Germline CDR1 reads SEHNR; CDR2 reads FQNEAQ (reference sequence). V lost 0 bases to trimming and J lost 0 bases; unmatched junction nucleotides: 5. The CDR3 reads CASSLALAGPFSYNEQFF. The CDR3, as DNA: TGTGCCAGCAGCTTAGCACTAGCGGGACCGTTCTCCTACAATGAGCAGTTCTTC.